This T cell receptor beta chain was documented in a study of T cell responses to AZD1222 COVID-19 vaccine. Study context: Combined were second doses at about 4 or about 12 weeks.

The CDR3 has 13 amino acids. Between the trimmed V and J ends, which lost 3 bases and 5 bases, there was a span of 10 bases. CDR1 and CDR2 from the germline V gene are LNHDA and SQIVND (reference sequence). In regard to this clone: Its specificity is not known.

The assay was immunoSEQ multiplex PCR, and TCRdb's table has in-frame clones only and misses some. The table records fewer than 85,000 clones, roughly nine tenths of them present only once. Study-level findings and limits: Among those given AZD1222, only 5 to 7 were seropositive at baseline.

This chain joins TRBV19 and TRBJ1-1, with no clear D. The sequence was collected from an adult in good health. The sample consisted of peripheral blood, taken on day 0 of AZD1222 vaccination. Here the CDR3 reads CASSIPSRTEAFF. The CDR3, as DNA: TGTGCCAGTAGTATCCCCAGCCGGACTGAAGCTTTCTTT. The full variable domain, completed using reference TRBV19 and TRBJ1-1, is DGGITQSPKYLFRKEGQNVTLSCEQNLNHDAMYWYRQDPGQGLRLIYYSQIVNDFQKGDIAEGYSVSREKKESFPLTVTSAQKNPTAFYLCASSIPSRTEAFFGQGTRLTVV.